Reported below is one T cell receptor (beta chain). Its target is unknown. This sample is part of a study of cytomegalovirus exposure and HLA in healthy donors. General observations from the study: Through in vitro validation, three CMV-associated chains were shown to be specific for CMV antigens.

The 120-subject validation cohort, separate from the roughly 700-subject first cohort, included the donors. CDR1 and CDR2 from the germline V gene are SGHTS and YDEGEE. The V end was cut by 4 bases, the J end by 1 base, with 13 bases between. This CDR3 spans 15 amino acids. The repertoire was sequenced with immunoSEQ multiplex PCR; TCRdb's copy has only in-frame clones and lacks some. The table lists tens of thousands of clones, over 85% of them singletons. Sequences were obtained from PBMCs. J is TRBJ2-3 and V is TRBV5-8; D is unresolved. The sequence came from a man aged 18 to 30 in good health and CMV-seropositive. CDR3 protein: CASSRRNLGTDTQYF. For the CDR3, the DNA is TGTGCCAGCAGCCGACGCAACCTAGGCACAGATACGCAGTATTTT.